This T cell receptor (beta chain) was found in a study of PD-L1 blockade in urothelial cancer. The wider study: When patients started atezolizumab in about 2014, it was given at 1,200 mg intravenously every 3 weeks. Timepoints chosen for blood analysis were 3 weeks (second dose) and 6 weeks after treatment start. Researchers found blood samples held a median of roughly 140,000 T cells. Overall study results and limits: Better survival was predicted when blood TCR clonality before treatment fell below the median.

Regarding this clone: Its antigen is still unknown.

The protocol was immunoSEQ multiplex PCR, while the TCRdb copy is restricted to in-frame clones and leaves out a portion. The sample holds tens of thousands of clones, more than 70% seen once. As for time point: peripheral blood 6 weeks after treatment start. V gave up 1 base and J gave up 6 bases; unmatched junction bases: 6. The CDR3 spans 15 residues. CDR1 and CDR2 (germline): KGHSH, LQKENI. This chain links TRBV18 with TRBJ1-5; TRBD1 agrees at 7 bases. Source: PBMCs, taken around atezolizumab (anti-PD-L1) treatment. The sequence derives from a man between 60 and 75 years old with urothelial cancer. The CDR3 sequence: CASSPQDRAGQPQHF. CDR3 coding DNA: TGTGCCAGCTCACCACAAGACAGGGCGGGTCAGCCCCAGCATTTT.